The rows below give T cell receptor beta chains drawn from one sample of a study of blood T cell repertoires in COVID-19. The assay was immunoSEQ multiplex PCR, and TCRdb's table has in-frame clones only and misses some. The sample consists of fewer than 350,000 clones, approximately 86% of them appearing once. Sequenced: peripheral blood. The receptors shown here come from a woman between 45 and 60 years old with active or convalescent COVID-19. The CDR3 runs from the conserved cysteine through the conserved F or W. The order of the fields is CDR3 length, J gene, V gene, CDR3 protein.

>13|TRBJ1-2|TRBV19
CASSQQGLTGYTF
>14|TRBJ2-1|TRBV2
CASSEGQINNEQFF
>15|TRBJ2-7|TRBV7-3
CASSPHGDRASEQYF
>19|TRBJ1-1|TRBV4-1
CASSQPKAPGGLKNTEAFF
>16|TRBJ1-1|TRBV9
CASSQDPRGLWTEAFF
>14|TRBJ2-1|TRBV10-3
CAMGTGRRYNEQFF
>16|TRBJ1-2|TRBV28
CASSTGTGWANYGYTF
>13|TRBJ1-1|TRBV18
CASTRGFLPEAFF
>17|TRBJ1-1|TRBV4-2
CASSQDGQGDMNTEAFF
>14|TRBJ1-4|TRBV7-8
CASSNQGFHEKLFF
>14|TRBJ1-1|TRBV5-5
CASSPDRGDTEAFF
>14|TRBJ2-3|TRBV5-1
CASEGQGAADTQYF
>13|TRBJ2-7|TRBV18
CASSPGAAYEQYF
>17|TRBJ2-7|TRBV7-9
CASSSSLPDLHSYEQYF
>13|TRBJ2-7|TRBV27
CASTYPGGSEQYF
>14|TRBJ1-2|TRBV5-6
CASRNRGLIYGYTF
>15|TRBJ1-1|TRBV18
CASSPLGQLHTEAFF
>14|TRBJ2-7|TRBV9
CASSVEDSRGEQYF
>15|TRBJ2-7|TRBV5-1
CASSAGLAGVGEQYF
>15|TRBJ2-1|TRBV6-5
CASSDRDRPYNEQFF
>14|TRBJ1-6|TRBV25-1
CASSGLEWDSPLHF
>13|TRBJ1-1|TRBV19
CASTGLSNTEAFF
>14|TRBJ2-1|TRBV7-9
CALSGSPTYNEQFF
>16|TRBJ2-1|TRBV9
CASSTRDTPSYNEQFF
>14|TRBJ1-4|TRBV28
CASSFWQGGEKLFF
>17|TRBJ1-1|TRBV19
CASSTPGQGPFGTEAFF
>18|TRBJ1-4|TRBV3-1/TRBV3-2
CASSQDYPGTAGGEKLFF
>15|TRBJ2-1|TRBV7-9
CASSPTSGSLDEQFF
>16|TRBJ1-5|TRBV7-7
CASSQFPGTGGQPQHF
>15|TRBJ1-2|TRBV19
CASTTFSTGPYGYTF
>17|TRBJ1-2|TRBV15
CATSIRQGTGHGYGYTF
>13|TRBJ2-5|TRBV5-6
CASSALGRETQYF
>15|TRBJ2-2|TRBV7-8
CASSLYSGNTGELFF
>14|TRBJ2-1|TRBV11-3
CASSLATPRDEQFF
>13|TRBJ2-1|TRBV19
CASSIRHYNEQFF
>16|TRBJ1-6|TRBV10-3
CAISESTGSKNSPLHF
>14|TRBJ1-1|TRBV18
CASSVAQANTEAFF
>15|TRBJ2-7|TRBV5-1
CASSLVGAGAYEQYF
>12|TRBJ1-2|TRBV5-4
CASSSPGYGYTF
>13|TRBJ1-1|TRBV6-6
CASSYGGTDEAFF
>15|TRBJ2-2|TRBV9
CASTKTSGTWGELFF
>14|TRBJ1-2|TRBV5-1
CASSAQGAGYGYTF
>11|TRBJ2-7|TRBV29-1
CSVVIVNEQYF
>13|TRBJ2-7|TRBV29-1
CSVVSPRGYEQYF
>19|TRBJ2-1|TRBV7-2
CASSSGLRLAGDSYNEQFF
>14|TRBJ1-2|TRBV2
CASIPTGGISGYTF
>17|TRBJ1-5|TRBV28
CASQRTGVKLSNQPQHF
>15|TRBJ1-3|TRBV6-5
CASSYMEGPGNTIYF
>14|TRBJ1-1|TRBV29-1
CSVERTGSNTEAFF
>14|TRBJ1-1|TRBV19
CASTYGQGDTEAFF
>19|TRBJ2-2|TRBV6-6
CASSPRGQGIYANTGELFF
>13|TRBJ1-1|TRBV10-3
CAIISDRSAEAFF
>17|TRBJ2-7|TRBV5-8
CASVPAPRDRALYEQYF